This is a list of T cell receptor beta chains from one sample in a study of blood T cell repertoires in COVID-19. Clones were read by immunoSEQ multiplex PCR, and TCRdb kept only the in-frame ones, dropping some. The sample consists of a few hundred thousand clones, around 86% of them appearing once. Material for sequencing was PBMCs or T cells enriched from blood (not recorded which). The receptors stem from a woman aged 40 to 55 with acute COVID-19. CDR3s include the opening cysteine and the closing phenylalanine or tryptophan. A D gene is named only where the DNA matches it firmly. Clone size is not always given. Where it is, it says once, few, many or a class for expanded clones.

J gene: TRBJ2-2; V gene: TRBV15; D gene: TRBD2; clone size: .; CDR3 DNA: TGTGCCACCAGCAGAGATCCAAGGCGGGAGGGTACCGGGGAGCTGTTTTTT; CDR3 protein: CATSRDPRREGTGELFF
J gene: TRBJ1-5; V gene: TRBV3-1/TRBV3-2; D gene: .; clone size: .; CDR3 DNA: TGTGCCAGCAGCCGACTAGTGGGCCCCCGGCATTTT; CDR3 protein: CASSRLVGPRHF
J gene: TRBJ2-2; V gene: TRBV7-2; D gene: .; clone size: .; CDR3 DNA: TGTGCCAGCCTTCAGTCTAACACCGGGGAGCTGTTTTTT; CDR3 protein: CASLQSNTGELFF
J gene: TRBJ2-2; V gene: TRBV3-1/TRBV3-2; D gene: TRBD2; clone size: .; CDR3 DNA: TGTGCCAGCAGTGAGGGCGGGACTAGCGGGATCAACACCGGGGAGCTGTTTTTT; CDR3 protein: CASSEGGTSGINTGELFF
J gene: TRBJ2-7; V gene: TRBV3-1/TRBV3-2; D gene: .; clone size: .; CDR3 DNA: TGTGCCAGCAGCCATCTGCCTTTACAGGGAACCGCCTACGAGCAGTACTTC; CDR3 protein: CASSHLPLQGTAYEQYF
J gene: TRBJ1-2; V gene: TRBV12-3/TRBV12-4; D gene: .; clone size: .; CDR3 DNA: TGTGCCAGCAGCTCGGGAGATTATGGCTACACCTTC; CDR3 protein: CASSSGDYGYTF
J gene: TRBJ1-3; V gene: TRBV3-1/TRBV3-2; D gene: .; clone size: .; CDR3 DNA: TGTGCCAGCAGGCAGGCACTGACAGACCCCTCTGGAAACACCATATATTTT; CDR3 protein: CASRQALTDPSGNTIYF
J gene: TRBJ2-7; V gene: TRBV28; D gene: TRBD1; clone size: .; CDR3 DNA: TGTGCCAGCAGTCCCCGGGACAGGTTTCGATACGAGCAGTACTTC; CDR3 protein: CASSPRDRFRYEQYF
J gene: TRBJ1-2; V gene: TRBV18; D gene: .; clone size: .; CDR3 DNA: TGTGCCAGCTCACCCGCCTCCCTCGGGGCTAACTATGGCTACACCTTC; CDR3 protein: CASSPASLGANYGYTF
J gene: TRBJ2-7; V gene: TRBV15; D gene: TRBD1; clone size: .; CDR3 DNA: TGTGCCACCAGCCCGGACAGGGCGAGCTCCTACGAGCAGTACTTC; CDR3 protein: CATSPDRASSYEQYF
J gene: TRBJ1-5; V gene: TRBV5-6; D gene: TRBD1; clone size: .; CDR3 DNA: TGTGCCAGCAGCCGGACAGGGTTCAATCAGCCCCAGCATTTT; CDR3 protein: CASSRTGFNQPQHF
J gene: TRBJ2-3; V gene: TRBV3-1/TRBV3-2; D gene: .; clone size: once; CDR3 DNA: TGTGCCAGCAGCCAAAGGTGGGGGGGCCTGGGCACAGATACGCAGTATTTT; CDR3 protein: CASSQRWGGLGTDTQYF
J gene: TRBJ1-4; V gene: TRBV5-5; D gene: .; clone size: .; CDR3 DNA: TGTGCCAGCAGCTTGGGCGGAGCGCTTAATGAAAAACTGTTTTTT; CDR3 protein: CASSLGGALNEKLFF
J gene: TRBJ1-1; V gene: TRBV14; D gene: .; clone size: .; CDR3 DNA: TGTGCCAGCAGCCAAGTCGGGGGGCGAAGGACTGAAGCTTTCTTT; CDR3 protein: CASSQVGGRRTEAFF
J gene: TRBJ1-2; V gene: TRBV28; D gene: .; clone size: .; CDR3 DNA: TGTGCCAGCAGTTTAATCACAGGGATCGGGGGCTACACCTTC; CDR3 protein: CASSLITGIGGYTF
J gene: TRBJ1-2; V gene: TRBV25-1; D gene: TRBD1; clone size: .; CDR3 DNA: TGTGCCAGCAGTAGGCCCGGGACAGGGGGCGGCTACACCTTC; CDR3 protein: CASSRPGTGGGYTF
J gene: TRBJ2-7; V gene: TRBV6-2/TRBV6-3; D gene: .; clone size: .; CDR3 DNA: TGTGCCAGCAGTTACGGTGGGGACTTTTCCTACGAGCAGTACTTC; CDR3 protein: CASSYGGDFSYEQYF
J gene: TRBJ2-3; V gene: TRBV13; D gene: .; clone size: .; CDR3 DNA: TGTGCCAGCAGCTTAGTAGCGGACCTTTTCAGTAATACGCAGTATTTT; CDR3 protein: CASSLVADLFSNTQYF
J gene: TRBJ2-1; V gene: TRBV18; D gene: TRBD2; clone size: .; CDR3 DNA: TGTGCCAGCTCACCAGGACTAGCGGGACAGAATGAGCAGTTCTTC; CDR3 protein: CASSPGLAGQNEQFF
J gene: TRBJ2-7; V gene: TRBV15; D gene: TRBD2; clone size: .; CDR3 DNA: TGTGCCACCAGCGGGGAGGGTAGGGACGAGCAGTACTTC; CDR3 protein: CATSGEGRDEQYF
J gene: TRBJ1-1; V gene: TRBV6-5; D gene: TRBD1; clone size: once; CDR3 DNA: TGTGCCAGCAGTCTAAACAGGGGGCACACTGAAGCTTTCTTT; CDR3 protein: CASSLNRGHTEAFF
J gene: TRBJ2-6; V gene: TRBV3-1/TRBV3-2; D gene: .; clone size: .; CDR3 DNA: TGTGCCAGCAGCTATTACATCTCTGGGGCCAACGTCCTGACTTTC; CDR3 protein: CASSYYISGANVLTF
J gene: TRBJ1-2; V gene: TRBV6-4; D gene: TRBD1; clone size: .; CDR3 DNA: TGTGCCAGCAGAGGACTCTGGCAGGGGGATGGCTACACCTTC; CDR3 protein: CASRGLWQGDGYTF
J gene: TRBJ1-5; V gene: TRBV6-6; D gene: .; clone size: .; CDR3 DNA: TGTGCCAGCACCGAAAGGACGGGATATAGCAATCAGCCCCAGCATTTT; CDR3 protein: CASTERTGYSNQPQHF
J gene: TRBJ2-5; V gene: TRBV12-3/TRBV12-4; D gene: TRBD1; clone size: .; CDR3 DNA: TGTGCCAGCAATACAGGGGGACAAGAGACCCAGTACTTC; CDR3 protein: CASNTGGQETQYF
J gene: TRBJ2-2; V gene: TRBV7-9; D gene: .; clone size: .; CDR3 DNA: TGTGCCAGCAGTCCAGCGCGTGCCAGCACGAACACCGGGGAGCTGTTTTTT; CDR3 protein: CASSPARASTNTGELFF
J gene: TRBJ1-1; V gene: TRBV4-3; D gene: .; clone size: .; CDR3 DNA: TGCGCCAGCAGCCAGTTGCAGGCGAACACTGAAGCTTTCTTT; CDR3 protein: CASSQLQANTEAFF
J gene: TRBJ2-1; V gene: TRBV4-3; D gene: TRBD2; clone size: .; CDR3 DNA: TGCGCCAGCAGCCAATTAGCGGGCCTCTCCTACAATGAGCAGTTCTTC; CDR3 protein: CASSQLAGLSYNEQFF
J gene: TRBJ2-2; V gene: TRBV18; D gene: .; clone size: .; CDR3 DNA: TGTGCCAGCTCACCACGGAGGGACACCGGGGAGCTGTTTTTT; CDR3 protein: CASSPRRDTGELFF
J gene: TRBJ2-7; V gene: TRBV5-4; D gene: .; clone size: .; CDR3 DNA: TGTGCCAGCAGCTTGGGGTTTGTTAGCGGTTCTTACGAGCAGTACTTC; CDR3 protein: CASSLGFVSGSYEQYF
J gene: TRBJ1-5; V gene: TRBV6-5; D gene: .; clone size: once; CDR3 DNA: TGTGCCATTACCCCTGACAGTAGCAATCAGCCCCAGCATTTT; CDR3 protein: CAITPDSSNQPQHF
J gene: TRBJ2-1; V gene: TRBV28; D gene: .; clone size: .; CDR3 DNA: TGTGCCAGCAGTTTAAGACAGAGCTCCTACAATGAGCAGTTCTTC; CDR3 protein: CASSLRQSSYNEQFF
J gene: TRBJ1-3; V gene: TRBV18; D gene: .; clone size: .; CDR3 DNA: TGTGCCAGCTCCGAGCAAGAGGTATCTGGAAACACCATATATTTT; CDR3 protein: CASSEQEVSGNTIYF
J gene: TRBJ2-2; V gene: TRBV6-5; D gene: TRBD1; clone size: .; CDR3 DNA: TGTGCCAGCAGGTACAACAGGGACAGCACCGGGGAGCTGTTTTTT; CDR3 protein: CASRYNRDSTGELFF
J gene: TRBJ1-2; V gene: TRBV6-5; D gene: TRBD1; clone size: .; CDR3 DNA: TGTGCCAGCAGTTACAGGGGACAGGGATATAACTATGGCTACACCTTC; CDR3 protein: CASSYRGQGYNYGYTF
J gene: TRBJ2-1; V gene: TRBV3-1/TRBV3-2; D gene: TRBD2; clone size: few; CDR3 DNA: TGTGCCAGCAGCCCTCTAGCGGGAGTTGTTCCTGAGCAGTTCTTC; CDR3 protein: CASSPLAGVVPEQFF
J gene: TRBJ1-2; V gene: TRBV7-8; D gene: .; clone size: .; CDR3 DNA: TGTGCCAGCAGCCCCGGACAGACTAACTATGGCTACACCTTC; CDR3 protein: CASSPGQTNYGYTF
J gene: TRBJ2-7; V gene: TRBV4-1; D gene: TRBD1; clone size: .; CDR3 DNA: TGCGCCAGCAGCCACGACAGGGCGGTTGATTCGGAGCAGTACTTC; CDR3 protein: CASSHDRAVDSEQYF
J gene: TRBJ2-7; V gene: TRBV7-2; D gene: TRBD1; clone size: .; CDR3 DNA: TGTGCCAGCAGCCCACGGACAGGAACCTACGAGCAGTACTTC; CDR3 protein: CASSPRTGTYEQYF
J gene: TRBJ1-1; V gene: TRBV5-1; D gene: TRBD1; clone size: .; CDR3 DNA: TGCGCCAGCAGCTTCGATGGACAGGGGAACACTGAAGCTTTCTTT; CDR3 protein: CASSFDGQGNTEAFF
J gene: TRBJ1-2; V gene: TRBV5-4; D gene: .; clone size: once; CDR3 DNA: TGTGCCAGCAGCTTCTACTACCTCTCTAACTATGGCTACACCTTC; CDR3 protein: CASSFYYLSNYGYTF
J gene: TRBJ1-2; V gene: TRBV7-6; D gene: TRBD1; clone size: .; CDR3 DNA: TGTGCCAGCAGCCTAGGAGGGGGCGGCTACACCTTC; CDR3 protein: CASSLGGGGYTF
J gene: TRBJ2-1; V gene: TRBV3-1/TRBV3-2; D gene: .; clone size: .; CDR3 DNA: TGTGCCAGCAGCCAGTCTTTTTCGGAGCAGTTCTTC; CDR3 protein: CASSQSFSEQFF
J gene: TRBJ1-5; V gene: TRBV18; D gene: .; clone size: .; CDR3 DNA: TGTGCCAGCTCACTACAGGGAGATCAGCCCCAGCATTTT; CDR3 protein: CASSLQGDQPQHF
J gene: TRBJ2-5; V gene: TRBV6-5; D gene: TRBD1; clone size: .; CDR3 DNA: TGTGCCAGCAGCCACGGACAGGGGGCTTCAGAGACCCAGTACTTC; CDR3 protein: CASSHGQGASETQYF
J gene: TRBJ2-3; V gene: TRBV10-1; D gene: TRBD2; clone size: few; CDR3 DNA: TGCGCCAGCAGTCCCATAACCCCAAATAGCGGGGGATCACGAACCCCGGCCTTAGATACGCAGTATTTT; CDR3 protein: CASSPITPNSGGSRTPALDTQYF
J gene: TRBJ2-7; V gene: TRBV4-2; D gene: .; clone size: .; CDR3 DNA: TGTGCCAGCAGCCTCGAAGACAGTGTTACCGAGCAGTACTTC; CDR3 protein: CASSLEDSVTEQYF
J gene: TRBJ1-2; V gene: TRBV6-2/TRBV6-3; D gene: TRBD1; clone size: .; CDR3 DNA: TGTGCCAGCAGCCAGGGACAGGGAGTTGATGGCTACACCTTC; CDR3 protein: CASSQGQGVDGYTF
J gene: TRBJ2-4; V gene: TRBV6-5; D gene: .; clone size: .; CDR3 DNA: TGTGCCAGCACGAGAGAGGGACTAGCCAAAAACATTCAGTACTTC; CDR3 protein: CASTREGLAKNIQYF
J gene: TRBJ1-1; V gene: TRBV27; D gene: .; clone size: .; CDR3 DNA: TGTGCCAGCAGTTCTCAATACGTCGGGACTGAAGCTTTCTTT; CDR3 protein: CASSSQYVGTEAFF